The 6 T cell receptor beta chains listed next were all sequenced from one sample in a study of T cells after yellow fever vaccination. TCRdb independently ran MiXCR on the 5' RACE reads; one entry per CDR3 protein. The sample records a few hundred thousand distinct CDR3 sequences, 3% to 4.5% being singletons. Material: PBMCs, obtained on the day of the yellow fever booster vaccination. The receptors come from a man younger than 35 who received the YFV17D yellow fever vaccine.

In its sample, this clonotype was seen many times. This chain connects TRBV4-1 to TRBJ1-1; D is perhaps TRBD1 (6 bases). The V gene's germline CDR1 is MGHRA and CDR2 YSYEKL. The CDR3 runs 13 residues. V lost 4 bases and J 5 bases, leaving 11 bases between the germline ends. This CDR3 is CASSPGGRTEAFF. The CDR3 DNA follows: TGCGCCAGCAGCCCCGGGGGCAGGACTGAAGCTTTCTTT.

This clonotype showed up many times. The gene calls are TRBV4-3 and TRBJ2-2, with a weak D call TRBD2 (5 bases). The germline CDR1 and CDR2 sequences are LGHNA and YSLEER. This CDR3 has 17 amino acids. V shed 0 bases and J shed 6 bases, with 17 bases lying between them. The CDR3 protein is CASSQDWHQADPGELFF. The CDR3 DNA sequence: TGCGCCAGCAGCCAAGATTGGCATCAAGCGGATCCCGGGGAGCTGTTTTTT.

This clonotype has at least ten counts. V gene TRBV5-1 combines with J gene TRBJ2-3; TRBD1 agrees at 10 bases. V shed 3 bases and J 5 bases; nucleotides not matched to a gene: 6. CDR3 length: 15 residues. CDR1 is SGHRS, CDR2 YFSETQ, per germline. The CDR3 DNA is TGCGCCAGCAGCTCCGGGACAGGGGCCGGAGATACGCAGTATTTT. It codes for CASSSGTGAGDTQYF.

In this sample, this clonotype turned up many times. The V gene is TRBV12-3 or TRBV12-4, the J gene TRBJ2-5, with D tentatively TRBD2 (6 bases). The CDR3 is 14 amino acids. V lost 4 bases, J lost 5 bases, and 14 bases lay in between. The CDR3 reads CASSSPSGGETQYF. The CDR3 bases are TGTGCCAGCAGTTCCCCGTCTGGGGGGGAGACCCAGTACTTC.

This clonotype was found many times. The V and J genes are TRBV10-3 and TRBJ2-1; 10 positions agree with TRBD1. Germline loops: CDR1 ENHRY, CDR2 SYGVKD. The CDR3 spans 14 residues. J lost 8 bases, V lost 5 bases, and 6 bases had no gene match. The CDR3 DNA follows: TGTGCCATCAGTCCCGGGACAGGGGAGGATGAGCAGTTCTTC. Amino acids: CAISPGTGEDEQFF.

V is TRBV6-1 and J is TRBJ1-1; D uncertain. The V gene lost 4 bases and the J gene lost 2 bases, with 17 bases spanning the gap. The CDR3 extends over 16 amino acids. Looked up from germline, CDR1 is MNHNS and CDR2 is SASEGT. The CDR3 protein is CASSAVGSFLNTEAFF. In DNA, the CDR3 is TGTGCCAGCAGTGCAGTCGGGTCTTTCCTTAACACTGAAGCTTTCTTT.